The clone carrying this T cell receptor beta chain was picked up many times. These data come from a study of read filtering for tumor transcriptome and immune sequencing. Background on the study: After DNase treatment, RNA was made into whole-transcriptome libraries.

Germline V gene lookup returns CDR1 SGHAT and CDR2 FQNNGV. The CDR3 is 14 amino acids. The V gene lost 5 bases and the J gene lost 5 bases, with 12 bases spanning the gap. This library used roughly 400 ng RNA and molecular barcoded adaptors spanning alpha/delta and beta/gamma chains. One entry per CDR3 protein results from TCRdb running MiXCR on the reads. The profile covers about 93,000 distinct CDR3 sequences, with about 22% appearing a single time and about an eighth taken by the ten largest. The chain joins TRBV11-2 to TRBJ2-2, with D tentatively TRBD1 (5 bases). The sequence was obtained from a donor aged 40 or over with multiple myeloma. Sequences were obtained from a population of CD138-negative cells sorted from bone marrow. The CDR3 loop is CASSTRRGTGELFF. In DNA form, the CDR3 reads TGTGCCAGCAGCACGCGAAGGGGAACCGGGGAGCTGTTTTTT.